The next 17 T cell receptor beta chains were all read from a single sample in a study of beta chain features in type 1 diabetes. No cognate antigen is known for these TCRs. Study conclusions and caveats: Shorter TCRB CDR3s, moderately but significantly so, were found in Type 1 diabetes patients in all four CD4+ subsets.

Expressed TCRB transcripts were sequenced after all isolated RNA was converted to cDNA. Sequencing used immunoSEQ multiplex PCR; TCRdb keeps in-frame clones, though not all of them. The table includes 300,000 to 400,000 clones, about a tenth detected once. The sequencing input was central memory CD4+ T cells from blood. Receptor source: a man under 40 with type 1 diabetes.

The gene calls are TRBV18 and TRBJ1-5; TRBD1 matches 8 bases. This CDR3 region has 14 residues. Germline CDR1 KGHSH, CDR2 LQKENI. After removal of 3 bases from V and 5 bases from J, the junction contained 3 bases not matched to a gene. The CDR3 sequence: CASSPGTGDQPQHF. The CDR3 region has the DNA TGTGCCAGCTCACCCGGGACAGGCGATCAGCCCCAGCATTTT.

This clone appeared a few times. The V and J genes are TRBV11-2 and TRBJ2-7, with D possibly TRBD1 on 5 matching bases. In germline, CDR1 is SGHAT, CDR2 FQNNGV. Trimming removed 1 base from V and 2 bases from J, with 12 bases in between. There are 15 residues in the CDR3. The CDR3 DNA reads as TGTGCCAGCAGCTTAGGACAGCCTGGTACCTACGAGCAGTACTTC. It translates to CASSLGQPGTYEQYF.

This clone was counted a few times. The sample contains more than one DNA sequence encoding this CDR3. The gene calls are TRBV5-5 and TRBJ1-2; no definite D call. Per the germline V gene, CDR1 is SGHKS and CDR2 is YYEKEE (reference sequence). This CDR3 is 15 amino acids long. Trimming stripped 0 bases from V and 2 bases from J, with 11 bases between. CDR3 DNA sequence: TGTGCCAGCAGCTTGGGGGCAGCCAGCAACTATGGCTACACCTTC. This gives the protein CASSLGAASNYGYTF.

The chain uses TRBV27 and TRBJ1-2; 7 bases line up with TRBD1. Looked up from germline, CDR1 is MNHEY and CDR2 is SMNVEV (reference sequence). CDR3 length: 14 residues. V lost 3 bases, J lost 2 bases, and 3 bases stayed unmatched. The CDR3 DNA reads TGTGCCAGCAGTTTGACAGGGCCCAACTATGGCTACACCTTC. It yields the protein CASSLTGPNYGYTF.

This clone showed up just a few times. The chain recombines TRBV7-9 with TRBJ2-2; TRBD1 aligns across 11 bases. The length of the CDR3 is 14 residues. In germline, CDR1 is SEHNR, CDR2 FQNEAQ (reference sequence). Trimming at V came to 5 bases and at J to 10 bases, leaving 6 bases not matched to a gene. This chain's CDR3 is CASSPRTGGEELFF. As DNA, the CDR3 is TGTGCCAGCAGCCCGAGGACAGGGGGCGAGGAGCTGTTTTTT.

The chain employs TRBV21-1 and TRBJ1-2; the table gives TRBD1 as D, unverified against the DNA. TRBV21-1 is labeled a pseudogene. The length of the CDR3 is 14 residues. In nucleotides, the CDR3 is TGTGCCAGCAGCAAACGTACAGTCACCTATGGCTACACCTTC. Translation gives CASSKRTVTYGYTF.

This clone was counted a few times. The chain uses TRBV28 and TRBJ1-1; possibly TRBD1 for D (6 bases). The germline V gene has CDR1 MDHEN and CDR2 SYDVKM. V lost 5 bases to trimming and J lost 5 bases, with 12 bases between them. The CDR3 covers 13 residues. Here the CDR3 DNA reads TGTGCCAGCAGTATGATTCAGGGGACTGAAGCTTTCTTT. Its translation: CASSMIQGTEAFF.

The rearrangement uses TRBV29-1 and TRBJ1-2, with D perhaps TRBD1 (5 bases). Germline assignment: CDR1 SQVTM and CDR2 ANQGSEA. V was shortened by 6 bases and J by 0 bases, with 11 bases between the two germline ends. The CDR3 contains 13 residues. The CDR3 loop reads CSVGTETNYGYTF. The CDR3 DNA sequence: TGCAGCGTCGGGACGGAGACTAACTATGGCTACACCTTC.

This chain uses TRBV19 with TRBJ2-1; D tentatively reads TRBD1 or TRBD2 (6 bases each). The CDR3 extends over 13 amino acids. The germline V gene has CDR1 LNHDA and CDR2 SQIVND (reference sequence). Trimming pared 7 bases from V and 5 bases from J, leaving 12 bases between. The CDR3 here is CASNPRGDNEQFF. CDR3 nucleotides: TGTGCCAGTAACCCTAGGGGGGACAATGAGCAGTTCTTC.

This clone was observed a handful of times. This chain links TRBV29-1 with TRBJ1-2; TRBD1 aligns across 9 bases. This CDR3 region has 13 residues. CDR1 SQVTM and CDR2 ANQGSEA come from the germline V gene. Trimming removed 4 bases from V and 0 bases from J; junction bases left unmatched: 0. The CDR3 loop reads CSVGDRANYGYTF. DNA of the CDR3: TGCAGCGTTGGGGACAGGGCTAACTATGGCTACACCTTC.

This clone was seen ten or more times. CDR3 DNA: TGTGCCAGCAGCTTAGGACAGGGAAATGATGGCTACACCTTC. Its translation is CASSLGQGNDGYTF. J is TRBJ1-2 and V is TRBV7-8; 7 nucleotides line up with TRBD1. Germline CDR1 reads SGHVS; CDR2 reads FQNEAQ. The CDR3 covers 14 residues. The J segment lost 6 bases and the V segment lost 1 base, leaving 5 bases of the junction unmatched.

This clone turned up a few times. The chain links TRBV27 to TRBJ2-7; 8 nucleotides agree with TRBD1. After removal of 2 bases from V and 3 bases from J, the junction contained 3 bases not matched to a gene. CDR1 is MNHEY, CDR2 SMNVEV, per germline (reference sequence). The CDR3 runs to 14 residues. CDR3 region: CASSLVTGDYEQYF. CDR3 nucleotides: TGTGCCAGCAGTTTAGTGACAGGGGACTACGAGCAGTACTTC.

This clone was observed a few times. The rearrangement links TRBV7-2 to TRBJ1-2, with a weak D call TRBD1 (6 bases). CDR1 and CDR2 from the germline V gene are SGHTA and FQGNSA. V dropped 5 bases and J dropped 8 bases, with 21 bases sitting between them. The length of the CDR3 is 15 residues. CDR3 amino acids: CASSRMEQGRYGYTF. DNA for the CDR3: TGTGCCAGCAGCCGTATGGAACAGGGTAGATACGGCTACACCTTC.

The CDR3 coding sequence is TGCGCCAGCAGCCCATTGGGACAGGGTGGTACTGAAGCTTTCTTT. Residues: CASSPLGQGGTEAFF. The rearrangement uses TRBV5-1 and TRBJ1-1, with TRBD1 identical over 9 bases. Losses at the gene ends were 4 bases for V and 5 bases for J; bases not matched to a gene: 9. Germline CDR1 and CDR2: SGHRS and YFSETQ. The CDR3 is 15 residues long.

This clone was observed at least ten times. The V call is TRBV15, the J call TRBJ1-1, with TRBD1 as a possible D gene (5 bases). The CDR3 is 16 amino acids. V dropped 0 bases and J dropped 7 bases, with 18 bases sitting between them. In germline, CDR1 is LNHNV, CDR2 YYDKDF (reference sequence). CDR3 residues: CATSRDLWAGRSEAFF. CDR3 nucleotide sequence: TGTGCCACCAGCAGAGATCTCTGGGCAGGGAGGAGTGAAGCTTTCTTT.

Ten or more counts support this clone. The rearrangement uses TRBV5-1 and TRBJ2-2; D is uncertain. Per the germline V gene, CDR1 is SGHRS and CDR2 is YFSETQ. The CDR3 runs 13 residues. Trimming took 5 bases from V and 2 from J, leaving 7 bases between them. CDR3 region: CASRQLNTGELFF. Written as DNA, the CDR3 is TGCGCCAGCAGACAGCTAAACACCGGGGAGCTGTTTTTT. The full variable domain, its missing parts supplied by reference TRBV5-1 and TRBJ2-2, is KAGVTQTPRYLIKTRGQQVTLSCSPISGHRSVSWYQQTPGQGLQFLFEYFSETQRNKGNFPGRFSGRQFSNSRSEMNVSTLELGDSALYLCASRQLNTGELFFGEGSRLTVL.

In its sample, this clone was seen a few times. The rearrangement links TRBV2 to TRBJ1-2; a weak D match, TRBD1 (5 bases). Trimming removed 7 bases from V and 8 bases from J, with 20 bases in between. The CDR3 is 14 amino acids. The V gene's germline CDR1 is SNHLY and CDR2 FYNNEI. CDR3 DNA: TGTGCCAGCAAAAAGCTCAGGGAAGATAGGGGCTACACCTTC. The encoded protein is CASKKLREDRGYTF.